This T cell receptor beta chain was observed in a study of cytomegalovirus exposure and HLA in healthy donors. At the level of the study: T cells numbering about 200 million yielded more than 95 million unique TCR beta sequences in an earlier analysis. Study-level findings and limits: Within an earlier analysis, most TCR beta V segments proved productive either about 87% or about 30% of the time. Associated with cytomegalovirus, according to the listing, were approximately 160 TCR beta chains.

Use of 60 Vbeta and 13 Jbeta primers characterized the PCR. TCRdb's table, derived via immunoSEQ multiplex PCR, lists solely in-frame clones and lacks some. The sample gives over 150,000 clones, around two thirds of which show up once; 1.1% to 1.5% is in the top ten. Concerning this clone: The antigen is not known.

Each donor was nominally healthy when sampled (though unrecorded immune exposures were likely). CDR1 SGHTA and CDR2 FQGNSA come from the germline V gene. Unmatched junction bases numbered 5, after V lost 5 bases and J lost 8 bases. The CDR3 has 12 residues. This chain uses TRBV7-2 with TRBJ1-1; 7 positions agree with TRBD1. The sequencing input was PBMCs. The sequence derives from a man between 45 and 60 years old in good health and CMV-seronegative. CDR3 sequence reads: CASSLQGKEAFF. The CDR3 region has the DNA TGTGCCAGCAGCCTACAGGGGAAGGAAGCTTTCTTT.